Below, one T cell receptor beta chain is given with its context. Antigen specificity is unknown. Per the germline V gene, CDR1 is SGHDN and CDR2 is FVKESK. V was pared by 0 bases and J by 6 bases, with 18 bases between. The CDR3 is 17 residues long. This sample stems from a study of cytomegalovirus exposure and HLA in healthy donors. Study observations and caveats: Altogether, 160 or so TCR beta chains were recorded as cytomegalovirus-associated.

Profiling relied on immunoSEQ multiplex PCR, and the TCRdb table lists in-frame clones only, not all of them. The data show 70,000 to 80,000 clones, 90% to 95% seen once. The clonotype originates from a woman aged 18 to 35 in good health and CMV-seronegative. The chain employs TRBV14 and TRBJ2-4; D is possibly TRBD1 (6 bases). The sequencing input was PBMCs. CDR3 nucleotides: TGTGCCAGCAGCCAAGACGCCACAGGGTTCGTTGGAAACATTCAGTACTTC. It is translated as CASSQDATGFVGNIQYF. Full variable domain (rest looked up from reference TRBV14 and TRBJ2-4): EAGVTQFPSHSVIEKGQTVTLRCDPISGHDNLYWYRRVMGKEIKFLLHFVKESKQDESGMPNNRFLAERTGGTYSTLKVQPAELEDSGVYFCASSQDATGFVGNIQYFGAGTRLSVL.